Presented here are 17 T cell receptor beta chains from one specimen sequenced in a study of CD8 T cells in ankylosing spondylitis. MiXCR, applied by TCRdb to the 5' RACE reads, yields one record per CDR3 protein. Seen here are about 150,000 distinct CDR3 sequences, 40% to 50% observed once, and the top ten hold about 15%. Sequencing was performed on synovial fluid, either unsorted or a sorted T cell fraction (not recorded which). The origin of the receptors is a male donor with ankylosing spondylitis.

The CDR3 here is CASSLVFGPGAGETQYF. The CDR3 DNA sequence: TGCGCCAGCAGCTTGGTTTTTGGGCCGGGGGCAGGAGAGACCCAGTACTTC. V is TRBV5-1 and J is TRBJ2-5; either TRBD1 or TRBD2 may fit D (6 bases each). The V end was cut by 0 bases, the J end by 4 bases, with 19 bases between. CDR3 length: 17 residues. Germline V gene data show CDR1 as SGHRS and CDR2 as YFSETQ. Variable domain in full (rest from reference TRBV5-1 and TRBJ2-5): KAGVTQTPRYLIKTRGQQVTLSCSPISGHRSVSWYQQTPGQGLQFLFEYFSETQRNKGNFPGRFSGRQFSNSRSEMNVSTLELGDSALYLCASSLVFGPGAGETQYFGPGTRLLVL.

This clonotype occurred a few times. The chain recombines TRBV4-1 with TRBJ2-7; D uncertain. Germline CDR1 reads MGHRA; CDR2 reads YSYEKL. The CDR3 totals 13 residues. Trimming shortened V by 1 base and J by 3 bases, and 7 bases separated the two germline ends. The CDR3 region is CASSQVESYEQYF. In nucleotides, the CDR3 is TGCGCCAGCAGCCAAGTGGAGAGCTACGAGCAGTACTTC.

This clonotype was counted a few times. The chain uses TRBV12-3 or TRBV12-4 and TRBJ1-5; possible D gene TRBD1, 5 bases. This CDR3 is 14 amino acids long. Between the trimmed V and J ends, which lost 5 bases and 7 bases, there was a span of 15 bases. The CDR3 region has the DNA TGTGCCAGCAGTGCCACGGGACGGGAACAGCCCCAGCATTTT. It codes for CASSATGREQPQHF.

In DNA, the CDR3 is TGTGCCACCTCTCCCCCCGGTTCCTACGAGCAGTACTTC. Its translation: CATSPPGSYEQYF. The rearrangement links TRBV27 to TRBJ2-7; D unclear. Germline values: CDR1 MNHEY, CDR2 SMNVEV (reference sequence). The CDR3 sequence is 13 residues long. The V end was cut by 10 bases, the J end by 1 base, with 14 bases between.

This clonotype appeared a few times. The V gene is TRBV4-3, the J gene TRBJ1-1, with D unresolved. Trimming stripped 0 bases from V and 8 bases from J, with 10 bases between. Germline CDR1 LGHNA, CDR2 YSLEER. CDR3 length: 13 residues. For the CDR3, the DNA is TGCGCCAGCAGCCAAGATTTAGCCAGAGAAGCTTTCTTT. It yields the protein CASSQDLAREAFF.

The CDR3 protein is CASSPPPVGNTEAFF. The CDR3 DNA reads as TGCGCCAGCAGCCCTCCACCCGTGGGGAACACTGAAGCTTTCTTT. This chain joins TRBV4-1 and TRBJ1-1; D is unclear. Trimming pared 4 bases from V and 1 base from J, leaving 13 bases between. The CDR3 is 15 amino acids. Germline V CDR1 and CDR2: MGHRA, YSYEKL.

This clonotype was counted between two and nine times. The chain uses TRBV4-1 and TRBJ1-5; no clear D gene. The CDR3 extends over 21 amino acids. CDR1 and CDR2 (germline): MGHRA, YSYEKL. Deletions cut 2 bases from V and 0 bases from J, with 26 bases between. CDR3 residues: CASSQMPPRRFGAYSNQPQHF. The CDR3 coding sequence is TGCGCCAGCAGCCAAATGCCCCCGAGGAGGTTTGGAGCATATAGCAATCAGCCCCAGCATTTT.

In this sample, this clonotype turned up once. This chain uses TRBV12-3 or TRBV12-4 with TRBJ2-1, with 7 bases that match TRBD2. This CDR3 contains 16 residues. Trimming cost V 8 bases and J 3 bases; bases outside gene matches: 13. This chain's CDR3 is CASVTSMRENYNEQFF. In nucleotides, the CDR3 is TGTGCCAGCGTTACCAGTATGCGGGAGAACTACAATGAGCAGTTCTTC.

This sequence joins TRBV15 and TRBJ2-3, with 7 positions matching TRBD2. The CDR3 sequence is 15 residues long. J was trimmed by 4 bases and V by 3 bases; bases with no gene match: 7. Germline V lookup: CDR1 LNHNV, CDR2 YYDKDF (reference sequence). The CDR3 DNA reads as TGTGCCACCAGCAGCCAGCGGGATGGGTCAGATACGCAGTATTTT. Translating gives CATSSQRDGSDTQYF. Using reference TRBV15 and TRBJ2-3 for the parts outside the CDR3, the full variable domain is DAMVIQNPRYQVTQFGKPVTLSCSQTLNHNVMYWYQQKSSQAPKLLFHYYDKDFNNEADTPDNFQSRRPNTSFCFLDIRSPGLGDTAMYLCATSSQRDGSDTQYFGPGTRLTVL.

This chain joins TRBV5-1 and TRBJ2-5; no definite D call. The CDR3 covers 14 residues. Germline V gene data show CDR1 as SGHRS and CDR2 as YFSETQ. Deletions cut 3 bases from V and 3 bases from J, with 12 bases between. The CDR3 here is CASSYLIKKETQYF. As DNA, the CDR3 is TGCGCCAGCAGCTACCTTATCAAGAAAGAGACCCAGTACTTC.

J is TRBJ2-1 and V is TRBV27, with D possibly TRBD2 on 6 matching bases. V lost 2 bases and J lost 5, with 13 bases in between. Germline CDR1 and CDR2: MNHEY and SMNVEV (reference sequence). The CDR3 loop spans 15 amino acids. This CDR3 reads CASSLLPGRHNEQFF. The CDR3 DNA reads as TGTGCCAGCAGTTTACTCCCAGGGAGGCACAATGAGCAGTTCTTC.

The V call is TRBV19, the J call TRBJ2-7; 8 bases agree with TRBD1. The germline V gene encodes CDR1 LNHDA and CDR2 SQIVND (reference sequence). CDR3 length: 15 amino acids. After removal of 5 bases from V and 2 bases from J, the junction contained 8 bases not matched to a gene. CDR3 DNA sequence: TGTGCCAGTAGTCCCTGGACAGGGTCCCCCTACGAGCAGTACTTC. Translating it yields CASSPWTGSPYEQYF.

The chain recombines TRBV4-2 with TRBJ2-7; unclear D gene. Germline CDR1 LGHNA, CDR2 YNFKEQ. CDR3 length: 12 amino acids. Trimming took off 0 bases at V and 6 bases at J, with 6 bases between the two ends. The CDR3 sequence is CASSQDMGEQYF. CDR3 nucleotide sequence: TGTGCCAGCAGCCAAGATATGGGCGAGCAGTACTTC.

The chain carries TRBV28 and TRBJ2-7; the match to TRBD2 covers 8 bases. There are 14 residues in the CDR3. Germline CDR1 is MDHEN and CDR2 is SYDVKM. Unmatched junction bases numbered 14, after V lost 5 bases and J lost 11 bases. In DNA, the CDR3 is TGTGCCAGCAGTACTTGTGGACTAGCAATTCTAAAGTACTTC. This sequence encodes CASSTCGLAILKYF.

The chain links TRBV24-1 to TRBJ2-3; D may be TRBD1 (5 bases). The CDR3 covers 11 residues. V lost 11 bases, J lost 6 bases, and 11 bases lay in between. Per the germline V gene, CDR1 is KGHDR and CDR2 is SFDVKD. The CDR3 coding sequence is TGTGCCAACAGGACATCTGATACGCAGTATTTT. The encoded protein is CANRTSDTQYF.

V usage is TRBV12-3 or TRBV12-4 and J usage is TRBJ2-3, with 9 bases lining up with TRBD1. The CDR3 has 16 amino acids. V trimming: 3 bases; J trimming: 2 bases; junction bases outside the gene matches: 6. The CDR3 DNA is TGTGCCAGCAGTTTTTGGGGACAGGGTACCACAGATACGCAGTATTTT. This sequence encodes CASSFWGQGTTDTQYF.

The table lists this clonotype with a few counts. V usage is TRBV10-3 and J usage is TRBJ1-4; 7 nucleotides match TRBD1. The trim removed 4 bases at V and 4 bases at J, leaving 6 bases unmatched. Looked up from germline, CDR1 is ENHRY and CDR2 is SYGVKD. The CDR3 sequence is 15 residues long. CDR3 bases: TGTGCCATCAGTGCCCGGACAGGAGTTAATGAAAAACTGTTTTTT. Translated, it gives CAISARTGVNEKLFF.